A single sample gave rise to the 10 T cell receptor beta chains below, sequenced in a study of blood T cell repertoires in COVID-19. The repertoire was sequenced with immunoSEQ multiplex PCR; TCRdb's copy has only in-frame clones and lacks some. This sample yields under 95,000 clones, of which approximately 93% are seen a single time; just over 2.5% belongs to the top ten. The sequenced sample was peripheral blood. These receptors were taken from a man aged 50 to 60 with COVID-19, enrolled during active disease.

This clone was detected once. V usage is TRBV5-1 and J usage is TRBJ2-7; D may be TRBD1 (6 bases). V was shortened by 8 bases and J by 2 bases, with 17 bases between the two germline ends. CDR1 and CDR2 (germline): SGHRS, YFSETQ. The CDR3 has 14 residues. The CDR3 DNA follows: TGCGCCAGAACCTCGACAGGCGCGGCCTACGAGCAGTACGTC. Protein sequence: CARTSTGAAYEQYV.

This clone appeared once. V gene TRBV2 combines with J gene TRBJ2-1, with D possibly being TRBD2 (5 bases). Trimming removed 8 bases at V and 2 bases at J, with 13 bases between. CDR1 and CDR2 (germline): SNHLY, FYNNEI. The CDR3 totals 14 residues. CDR3 region: CASRKLAAYNEQFF. CDR3 sequence (DNA): TGTGCCAGCCGGAAGCTAGCAGCCTACAATGAGCAGTTCTTC.

The chain couples TRBV15 to TRBJ2-7; a weak D match, TRBD1 (6 bases). The CDR3 loop spans 15 amino acids. Germline CDR1 LNHNV, CDR2 YYDKDF (reference sequence). Trimming took off 0 bases at V and 2 bases at J, with 11 bases between the two ends. The CDR3 spells CATSRDPRGTYEQYF. The CDR3 DNA reads as TGTGCCACCAGCAGAGATCCCAGGGGAACCTACGAGCAGTACTTC.

The genes are TRBV6-5 and TRBJ1-5, with TRBD1 matching 8 bases. Trimming removed 2 bases from V and 4 bases from J; junction bases left unmatched: 1. The CDR3 is 14 residues long. CDR1 is MNHEY and CDR2 is SVGAGI in the germline V gene. In nucleotides, the CDR3 is TGTGCCAGCAGTTACGGACAGGGTAATCAGCCCCAGCATTTT. Its protein is CASSYGQGNQPQHF.

The J gene is TRBJ2-7, the V gene TRBV4-3; 7 bases map to TRBD2. With V trimmed by 0 bases and J by 4 bases, 18 bases remained unmatched. This CDR3 spans 19 amino acids. Germline-derived CDR1 and CDR2 are LGHNA and YSLEER. CDR3 DNA: TGCGCCAGCAGCCAAGATTGGCTGTTGGTCCGGACGGGGGGATACGAGCAGTACTTC. Protein: CASSQDWLLVRTGGYEQYF.

The rearrangement uses TRBV4-1 and TRBJ2-2, with D possibly TRBD2 on 5 matching bases. V shed 4 bases and J shed 7 bases, with 10 bases lying between them. The CDR3 is 13 amino acids. CDR1 MGHRA and CDR2 YSYEKL come from the germline V gene. In nucleotides, the CDR3 is TGCGCCAGCAGCCTTGCGGAGGACGGGGAGCTGTTTTTT. Translation gives CASSLAEDGELFF.

The gene calls are TRBV29-1 and TRBJ1-1; 7 positions match TRBD1. This CDR3 is 15 amino acids long. The V segment lost 0 bases and the J segment 6 bases; nucleotides outside the gene matches: 10. Per germline, CDR1 SQVTM and CDR2 ANQGSEA. The CDR3 loop is CSVEDRQGRRAEAFF. DNA for the CDR3: TGCAGCGTTGAAGATCGACAGGGAAGACGGGCTGAAGCTTTCTTT.

V gene TRBV5-1 combines with J gene TRBJ2-1, with D possibly matching TRBD2 (6 bases). Germline CDR1 and CDR2: SGHRS and YFSETQ. The CDR3 totals 15 residues. The ends were cut back, 4 bases at V and 1 base at J, with 12 bases in the middle. The CDR3 is CASSRSGLSYNEQFF. Written as DNA, the CDR3 is TGCGCCAGCAGCCGGAGCGGGTTGTCCTACAATGAGCAGTTCTTC.

V and J are TRBV30 and TRBJ2-1; TRBD2 agrees at 8 bases. V was clipped by 6 bases and J by 2 bases; unmatched bases: 12. CDR3 length equals 16 residues. Germline V CDR1 and CDR2: GTSNPN, SVGIG (reference sequence). CDR3 DNA: TGTGCCTGCAAAACTATAGACGGGAGGGCCTACAATGAGCAGTTCTTC. Its protein product is CACKTIDGRAYNEQFF.

The chain uses TRBV11-2 and TRBJ1-1; 10 nucleotides agree with TRBD1. V shed 5 bases, J shed 1 base, and the junction held 4 bases outside the gene matches. The CDR3 has 15 amino acids. Germline loops: CDR1 SGHAT, CDR2 FQNNGV. Written as DNA, the CDR3 is TGTGCCAGCAGCATGACAGGGGGCGCGAACACTGAAGCTTTCTTT. It yields the protein CASSMTGGANTEAFF. Full variable domain (rest looked up from reference TRBV11-2 and TRBJ1-1): EAGVAQSPRYKIIEKRQSVAFWCNPISGHATLYWYQQILGQGPKLLIQFQNNGVVDDSQLPKDRFSAERLKGVDSTLKIQPAKLEDSAVYLCASSMTGGANTEAFFGQGTRLTVV.